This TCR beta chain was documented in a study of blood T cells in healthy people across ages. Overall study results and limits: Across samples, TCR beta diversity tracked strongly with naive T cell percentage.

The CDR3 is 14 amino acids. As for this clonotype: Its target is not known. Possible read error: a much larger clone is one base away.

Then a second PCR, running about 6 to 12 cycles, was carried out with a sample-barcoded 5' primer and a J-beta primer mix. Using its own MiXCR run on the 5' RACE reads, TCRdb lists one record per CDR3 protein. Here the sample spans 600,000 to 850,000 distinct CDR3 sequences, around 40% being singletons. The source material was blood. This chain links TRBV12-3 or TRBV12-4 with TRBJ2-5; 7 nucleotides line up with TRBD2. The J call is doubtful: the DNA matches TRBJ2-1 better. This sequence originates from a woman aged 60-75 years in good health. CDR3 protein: CASSPPSGQETQFF. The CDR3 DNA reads TGTGCCAGCAGTCCCCCTAGCGGACAAGAGACCCAGTTCTTC.